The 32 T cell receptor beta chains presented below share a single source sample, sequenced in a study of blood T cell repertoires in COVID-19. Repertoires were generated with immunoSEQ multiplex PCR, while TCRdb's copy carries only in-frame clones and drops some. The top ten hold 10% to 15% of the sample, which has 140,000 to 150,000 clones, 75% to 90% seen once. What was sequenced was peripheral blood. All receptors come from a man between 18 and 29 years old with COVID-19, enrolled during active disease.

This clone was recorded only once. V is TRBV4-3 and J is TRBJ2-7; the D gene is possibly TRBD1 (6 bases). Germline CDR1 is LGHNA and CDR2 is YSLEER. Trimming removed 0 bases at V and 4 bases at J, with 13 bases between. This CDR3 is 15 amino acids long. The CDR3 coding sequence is TGCGCCAGCAGCCAAGACGGGACACCTGCTTACGAGCAGTACTTC. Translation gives CASSQDGTPAYEQYF.

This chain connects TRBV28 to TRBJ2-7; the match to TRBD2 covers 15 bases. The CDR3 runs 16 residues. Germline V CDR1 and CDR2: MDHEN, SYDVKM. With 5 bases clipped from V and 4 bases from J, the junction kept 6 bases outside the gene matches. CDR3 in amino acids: CASSQGLAGGWYEQYF. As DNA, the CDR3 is TGTGCCAGCAGTCAGGGACTAGCGGGAGGATGGTACGAGCAGTACTTC.

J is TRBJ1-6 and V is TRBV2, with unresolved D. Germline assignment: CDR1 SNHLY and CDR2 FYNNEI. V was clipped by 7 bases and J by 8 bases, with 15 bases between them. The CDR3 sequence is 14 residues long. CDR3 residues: CASTWSGGDSPLHF. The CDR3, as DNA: TGTGCCAGCACCTGGTCCGGCGGCGATTCACCCCTCCACTTT. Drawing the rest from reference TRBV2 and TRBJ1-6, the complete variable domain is EPEVTQTPSHQVTQMGQEVILRCVPISNHLYFYWYRQILGQKVEFLVSFYNNEISEKSEIFDDQFSVERPDGSNFTLKIRSTKLEDSAMYFCASTWSGGDSPLHFGNGTRLTVT.

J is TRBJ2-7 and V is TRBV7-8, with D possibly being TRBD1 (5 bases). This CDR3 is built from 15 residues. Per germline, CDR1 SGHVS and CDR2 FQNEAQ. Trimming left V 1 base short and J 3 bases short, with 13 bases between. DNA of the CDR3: TGTGCCAGCAGCTTAGAATCAAGGGGCCTCTACGAGCAGTACTTC. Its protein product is CASSLESRGLYEQYF.

For the CDR3, the DNA is TGCAGCGCCGAGGGGACGGCAGGGGTGTTCTTC. It codes for CSAEGTAGVFF. The chain joins TRBV29-1 to TRBJ2-1, with D maybe TRBD1 (6 bases). V lost 7 bases to trimming and J lost 15 bases, with 19 bases between them. There are 11 residues in the CDR3. Germline V gene lookup returns CDR1 SQVTM and CDR2 ANQGSEA.

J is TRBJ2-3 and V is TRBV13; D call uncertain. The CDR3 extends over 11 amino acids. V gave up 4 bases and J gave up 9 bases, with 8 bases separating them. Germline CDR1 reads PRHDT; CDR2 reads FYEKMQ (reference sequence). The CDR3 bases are TGTGCCAGCAGCTCCCCTGGCACGCAGTATTTT. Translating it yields CASSSPGTQYF. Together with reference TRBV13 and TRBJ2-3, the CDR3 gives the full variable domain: AAGVIQSPRHLIKEKRETATLKCYPIPRHDTVYWYQQGPGQDPQFLISFYEKMQSDKGSIPDRFSAQQFSDYHSELNMSSLELGDSALYFCASSSPGTQYFGPGTRLTVL.

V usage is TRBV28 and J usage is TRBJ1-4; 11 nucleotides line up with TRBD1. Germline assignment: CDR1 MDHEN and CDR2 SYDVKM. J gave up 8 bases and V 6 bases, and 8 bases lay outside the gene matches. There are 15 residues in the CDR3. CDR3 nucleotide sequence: TGTGCCAGCAGGCTTACGGGACAGGGGGTAGAAAAACTGTTTTTT. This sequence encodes CASRLTGQGVEKLFF.

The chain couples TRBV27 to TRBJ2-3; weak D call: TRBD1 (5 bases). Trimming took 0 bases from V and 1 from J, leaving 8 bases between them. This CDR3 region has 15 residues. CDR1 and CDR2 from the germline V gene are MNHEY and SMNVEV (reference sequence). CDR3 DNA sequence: TGTGCCAGCAGTTTATCGATACAGGGCACAGATACGCAGTATTTT. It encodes CASSLSIQGTDTQYF.

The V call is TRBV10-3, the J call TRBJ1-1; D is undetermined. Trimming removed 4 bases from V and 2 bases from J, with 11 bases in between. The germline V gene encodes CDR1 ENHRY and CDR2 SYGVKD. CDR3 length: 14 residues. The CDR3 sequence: CAISVEGVNTEAFF. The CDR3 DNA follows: TGTGCCATCAGTGTTGAGGGTGTAAACACTGAAGCTTTCTTT.

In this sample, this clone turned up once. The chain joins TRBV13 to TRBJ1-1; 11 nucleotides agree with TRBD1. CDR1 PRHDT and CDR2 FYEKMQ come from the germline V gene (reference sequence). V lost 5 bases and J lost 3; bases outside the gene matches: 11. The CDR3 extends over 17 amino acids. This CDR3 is CASSTEDRGLGDTEAFF. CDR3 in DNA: TGTGCCAGCAGCACAGAGGACAGGGGGCTAGGGGACACTGAAGCTTTCTTT.

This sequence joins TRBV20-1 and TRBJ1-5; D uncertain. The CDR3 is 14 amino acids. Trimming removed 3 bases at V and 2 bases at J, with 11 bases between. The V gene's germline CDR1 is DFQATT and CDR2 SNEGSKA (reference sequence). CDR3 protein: CSASMLAGNQPQHF. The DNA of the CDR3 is TGCAGTGCTAGTATGCTGGCCGGCAATCAGCCCCAGCATTTT.

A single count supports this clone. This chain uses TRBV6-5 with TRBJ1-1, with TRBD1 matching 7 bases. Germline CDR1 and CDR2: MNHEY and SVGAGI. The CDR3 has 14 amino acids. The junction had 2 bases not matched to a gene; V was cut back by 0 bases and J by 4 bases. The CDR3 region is CASSYSSGGTEAFF. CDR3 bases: TGTGCCAGCAGTTACTCGTCAGGGGGCACTGAAGCTTTCTTT.

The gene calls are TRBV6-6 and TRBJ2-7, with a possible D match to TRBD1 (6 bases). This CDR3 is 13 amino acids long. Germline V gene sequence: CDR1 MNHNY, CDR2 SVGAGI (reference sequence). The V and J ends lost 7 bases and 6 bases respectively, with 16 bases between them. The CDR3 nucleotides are TGTGCCAGCACCGGACAGCTACGGGGCGAGCAGTACTTC. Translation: CASTGQLRGEQYF.

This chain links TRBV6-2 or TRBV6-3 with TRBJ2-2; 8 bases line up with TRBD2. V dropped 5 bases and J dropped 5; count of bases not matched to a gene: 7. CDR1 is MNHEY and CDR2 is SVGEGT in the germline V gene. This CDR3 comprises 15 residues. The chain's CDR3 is CASSTGTRKTGELFF. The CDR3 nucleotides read TGTGCCAGCAGTACAGGGACTAGAAAGACCGGGGAGCTGTTTTTT.

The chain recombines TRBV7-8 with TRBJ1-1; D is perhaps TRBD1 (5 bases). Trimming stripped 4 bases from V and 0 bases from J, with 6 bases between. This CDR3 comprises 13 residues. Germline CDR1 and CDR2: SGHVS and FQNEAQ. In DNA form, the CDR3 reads TGTGCCAGCAGCTCACAGGTGAACACTGAAGCTTTCTTT. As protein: CASSSQVNTEAFF.

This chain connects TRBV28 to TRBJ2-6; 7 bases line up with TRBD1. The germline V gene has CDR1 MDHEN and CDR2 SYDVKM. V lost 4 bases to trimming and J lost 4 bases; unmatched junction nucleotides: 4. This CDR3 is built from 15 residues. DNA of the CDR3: TGTGCCAGCAGTTACAGGGGACCCGGGGCCAACGTCCTGACTTTC. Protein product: CASSYRGPGANVLTF.

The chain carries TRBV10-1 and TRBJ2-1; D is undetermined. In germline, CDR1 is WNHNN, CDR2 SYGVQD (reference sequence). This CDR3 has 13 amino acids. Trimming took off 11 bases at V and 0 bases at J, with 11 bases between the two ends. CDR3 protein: CAGPGSSYNEQFF. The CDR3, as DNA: TGCGCCGGTCCAGGTAGCTCCTACAATGAGCAGTTCTTC.

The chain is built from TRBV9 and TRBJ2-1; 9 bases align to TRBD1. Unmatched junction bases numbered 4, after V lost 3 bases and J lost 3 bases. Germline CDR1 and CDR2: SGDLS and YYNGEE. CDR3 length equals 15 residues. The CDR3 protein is CASSDPGQGYNEQFF. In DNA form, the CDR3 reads TGTGCCAGCAGCGATCCGGGACAGGGCTACAATGAGCAGTTCTTC.

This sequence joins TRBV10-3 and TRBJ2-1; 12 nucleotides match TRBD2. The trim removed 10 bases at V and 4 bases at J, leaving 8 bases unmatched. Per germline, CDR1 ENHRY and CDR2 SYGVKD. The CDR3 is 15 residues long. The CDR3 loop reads CATVTSGSIYNEQFF. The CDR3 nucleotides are TGTGCCACTGTGACTAGCGGGAGTATTTACAATGAGCAGTTCTTC.

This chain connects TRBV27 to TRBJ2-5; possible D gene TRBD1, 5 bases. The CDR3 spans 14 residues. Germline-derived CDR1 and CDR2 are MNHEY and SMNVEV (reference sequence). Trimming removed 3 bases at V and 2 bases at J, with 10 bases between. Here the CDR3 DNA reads TGTGCCAGCAGTTTTTTAGGGGATCAAGAGACCCAGTACTTC. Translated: CASSFLGDQETQYF.

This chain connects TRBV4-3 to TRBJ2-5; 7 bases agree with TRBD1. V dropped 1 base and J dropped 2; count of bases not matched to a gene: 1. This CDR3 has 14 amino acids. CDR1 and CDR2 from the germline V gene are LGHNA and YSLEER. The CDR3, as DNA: TGCGCCAGCAGCCAAGCGACAGGGCAAGAGACCCAGTACTTC. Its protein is CASSQATGQETQYF.

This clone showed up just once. DNA of the CDR3: TGTGCCAGCAGTCCGATCGGAGGTGGAAACTACGAGCAGTACTTC. Translating gives CASSPIGGGNYEQYF. The V gene is TRBV28, the J gene TRBJ2-7, with D possibly TRBD2 on 5 matching bases. CDR1 and CDR2 (germline): MDHEN, SYDVKM. The CDR3 is 15 residues long. V was cut by 5 bases and J by 3 bases, with 17 bases left in between.

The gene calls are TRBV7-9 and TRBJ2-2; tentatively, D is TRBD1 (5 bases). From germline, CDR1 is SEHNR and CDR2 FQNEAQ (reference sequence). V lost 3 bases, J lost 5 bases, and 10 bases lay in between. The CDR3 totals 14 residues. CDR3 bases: TGTGCCAGCAGCTTGCTTAGGGGAACCGGGGAGCTGTTTTTT. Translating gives CASSLLRGTGELFF.

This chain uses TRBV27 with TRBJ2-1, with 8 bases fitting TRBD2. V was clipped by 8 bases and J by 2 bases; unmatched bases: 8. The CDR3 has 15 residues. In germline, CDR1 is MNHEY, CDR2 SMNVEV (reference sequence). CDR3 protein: CASSKRGGPYNEQFF. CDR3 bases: TGTGCCAGCTCGAAACGGGGGGGCCCCTACAATGAGCAGTTCTTC.

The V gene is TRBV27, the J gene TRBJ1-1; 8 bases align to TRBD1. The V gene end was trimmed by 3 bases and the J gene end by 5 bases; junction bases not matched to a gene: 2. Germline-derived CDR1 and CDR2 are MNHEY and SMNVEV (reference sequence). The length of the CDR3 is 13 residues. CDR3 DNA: TGTGCCAGCAGTTTCAACAGGGGGACTGAAGCTTTCTTT. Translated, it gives CASSFNRGTEAFF.

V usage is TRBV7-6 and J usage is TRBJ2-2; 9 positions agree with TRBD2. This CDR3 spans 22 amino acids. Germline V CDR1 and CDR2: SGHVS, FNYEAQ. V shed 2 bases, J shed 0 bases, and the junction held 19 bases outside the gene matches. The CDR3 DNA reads TGTGCCAGCAGCTTAAGACGTTTTAAGATGGGCGGGAGGGCCCCGAACACCGGGGAGCTGTTTTTT. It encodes CASSLRRFKMGGRAPNTGELFF.

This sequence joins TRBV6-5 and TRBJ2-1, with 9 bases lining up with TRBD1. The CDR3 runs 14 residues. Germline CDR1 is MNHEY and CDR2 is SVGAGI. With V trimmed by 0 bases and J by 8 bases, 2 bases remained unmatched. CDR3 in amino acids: CASSYSNRGHEQFF. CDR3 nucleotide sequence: TGTGCCAGCAGTTACTCCAACAGGGGGCATGAGCAGTTCTTC.

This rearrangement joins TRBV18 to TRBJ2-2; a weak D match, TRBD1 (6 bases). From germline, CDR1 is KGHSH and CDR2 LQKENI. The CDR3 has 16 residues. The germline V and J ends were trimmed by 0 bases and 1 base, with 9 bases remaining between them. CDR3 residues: CASSPPQGRNTGELFF. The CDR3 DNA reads TGTGCCAGCTCACCACCCCAGGGGAGGAACACCGGGGAGCTGTTTTTT.

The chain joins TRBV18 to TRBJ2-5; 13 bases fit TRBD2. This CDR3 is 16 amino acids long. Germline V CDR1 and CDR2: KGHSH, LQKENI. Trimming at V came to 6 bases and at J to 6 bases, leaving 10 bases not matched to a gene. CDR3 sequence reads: CASSTIPGLAGKTQYF. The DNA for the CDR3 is TGTGCCAGCTCGACAATCCCGGGACTAGCGGGAAAGACCCAGTACTTC. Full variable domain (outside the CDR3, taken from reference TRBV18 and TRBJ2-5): NAGVMQNPRHLVRRRGQEARLRCSPMKGHSHVYWYRQLPEEGLKFMVYLQKENIIDESGMPKERFSAEFPKEGPSILRIQQVVRGDSAAYFCASSTIPGLAGKTQYFGPGTRLLVL.

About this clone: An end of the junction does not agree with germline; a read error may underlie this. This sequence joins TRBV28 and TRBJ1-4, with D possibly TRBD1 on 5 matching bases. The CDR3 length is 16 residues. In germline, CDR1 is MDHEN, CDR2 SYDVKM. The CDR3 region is CASSSATTATNEKLLF. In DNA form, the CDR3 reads TGTGCCAGCAGTTCTGCGACGACAGCAACTAATGAAAAACTGCTTTTT. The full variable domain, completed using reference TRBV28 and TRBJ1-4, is DVKVTQSSRYLVKRTGEKVFLECVQDMDHENMFWYRQDPGLGLRLIYFSYDVKMKEKGDIPEGYSVSREKKERFSLILESASTNQTSMYLCASSSATTATNEKLLFGSGTQLSVL.

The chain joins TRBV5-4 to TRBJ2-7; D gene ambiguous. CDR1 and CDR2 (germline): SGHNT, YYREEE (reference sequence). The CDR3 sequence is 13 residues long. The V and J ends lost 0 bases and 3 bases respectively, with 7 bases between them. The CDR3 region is CASSLEASYEQYF. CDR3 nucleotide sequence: TGTGCCAGCAGCTTGGAAGCGAGCTACGAGCAGTACTTC.

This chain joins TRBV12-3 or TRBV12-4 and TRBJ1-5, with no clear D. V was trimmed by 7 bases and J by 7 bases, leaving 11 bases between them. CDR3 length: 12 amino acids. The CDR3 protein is CASNVHGQPQHF. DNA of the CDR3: TGTGCCAGCAACGTTCACGGGCAGCCCCAGCATTTT.